Described below is a single TCR beta chain sequence and its context. The data were obtained in a study of T-cell reconstitution after alpha-beta-depleted transplantation in children. Construction of the TCRbeta library involved unique molecular identifiers. MiXCR, run by TCRdb on the PCR reads, gives a single entry per CDR3 protein. Of some 500,000 distinct CDR3 sequences listed, roughly 18% are singletons. The sample consisted of PBMCs from the stem cell graft donor, taken from the stem cell graft. The sequence came from a human donor who donated a stem cell graft to a child with acute lymphoblastic leukemia.

The DNA for the CDR3 is TGTGCCAGCAGCTTAGTCACCACTGAAGCTTTCTTT. Protein: CASSLVTTEAFF. V gene TRBV11-2 combines with J gene TRBJ1-1; D ambiguous. In germline, CDR1 is SGHAT, CDR2 FQNNGV. V was cut by 1 base and J by 4 bases, with 4 bases left in between. This CDR3 region has 12 residues.